The 3 T cell receptor beta chains below were found in one sample sequenced in a study of a mutant IDH1 vaccine in newly diagnosed glioma. The sample's time point: week 23, last vaccination. In the vaccine, a single dose held 300 ug of the mutant IDH1 20-mer peptide, along with topical imiquimod. These TCRs' antigens remain unknown. TCRdb's copy holds only in-frame clones and misses some; the assay was immunoSEQ multiplex PCR. Of approximately 66,000 clones in the sample, about 87% were seen once. Sample: PBMCs, taken from a glioma patient whose treatment included an IDH1 peptide vaccine. The receptors derive from a man in his late teens or twenties with glioma.

J is TRBJ2-6 and V is TRBV6-1, with 7 bases fitting TRBD1. Trimming took 6 bases from V and 3 from J; bases not matched to a gene: 11. There are 17 residues in the CDR3. Germline-derived CDR1 and CDR2 are MNHNS and SASEGT. The DNA for the CDR3 is TGTGCCAGCAGCGAACGAACCAGGGGGAGTGGGGCCAACGTCCTGACTTTC. Its translation is CASSERTRGSGANVLTF.

The chain employs TRBV6-5 and TRBJ1-2; 9 bases agree with TRBD1. CDR3 length equals 16 residues. CDR1 is MNHEY and CDR2 is SVGAGI in the germline V gene. V lost 1 base and J lost 0; bases outside the gene matches: 3. The CDR3 region has the DNA TGTGCCAGCAGTTACTGGGGACAGGGCTCTAACTATGGCTACACCTTC. Protein product: CASSYWGQGSNYGYTF.

This sequence joins TRBV30 and TRBJ1-1; D gene unclear. CDR3 size: 11 residues. Germline-derived CDR1 and CDR2 are GTSNPN and SVGIG (reference sequence). V gave up 1 base and J gave up 8 bases, with 8 bases separating them. CDR3 protein: CAWSGQAEAFF. In nucleotides, the CDR3 is TGTGCCTGGAGTGGACAAGCCGAAGCTTTCTTT.